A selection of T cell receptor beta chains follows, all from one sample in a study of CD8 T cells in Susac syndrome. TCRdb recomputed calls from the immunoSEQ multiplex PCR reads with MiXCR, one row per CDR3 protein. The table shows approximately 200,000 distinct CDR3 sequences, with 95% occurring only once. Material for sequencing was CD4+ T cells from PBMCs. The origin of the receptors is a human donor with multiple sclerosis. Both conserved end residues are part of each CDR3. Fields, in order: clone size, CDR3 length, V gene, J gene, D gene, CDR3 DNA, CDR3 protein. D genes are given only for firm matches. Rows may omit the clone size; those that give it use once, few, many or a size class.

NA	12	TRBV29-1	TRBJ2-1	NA	TGCAGCGTATGGCGGTCGAGGGAGGAGCAGTTCTTC	CSVWRSREEQFF
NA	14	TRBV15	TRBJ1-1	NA	TGTGCCACCAGCAGAGGGCTACCGAACACTGAAGCTTTCTTT	CATSRGLPNTEAFF
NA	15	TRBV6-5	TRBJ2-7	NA	TGTGCCAGCAGCTCAATTGGAGAGCTTTCCTACGAGCAGTACTTC	CASSSIGELSYEQYF
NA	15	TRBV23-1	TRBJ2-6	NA	TGCGCCAGCAGTCATAATGGGTCTGGGGCCAACGTCCTGACTTTC	CASSHNGSGANVLTF
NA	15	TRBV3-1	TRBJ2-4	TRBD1	TGTGCCAGCAGCAAGTTCGACAGGGTCAAAAACATTCAGTACTTC	CASSKFDRVKNIQYF
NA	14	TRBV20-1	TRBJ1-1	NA	TGCAGTGCCCGGTCGGGACGCCCGAACACTGAAGCTTTCTTT	CSARSGRPNTEAFF
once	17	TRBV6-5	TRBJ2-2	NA	TGTGCCAGCAGTTATGGGACGGGGGTAAGGAACACCGGGGAGCTGTTTTTT	CASSYGTGVRNTGELFF
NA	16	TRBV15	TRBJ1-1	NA	TGTGCCACCAGCAGAGGAGCGACAGACCAGAACACTGAAGCTTTCTTT	CATSRGATDQNTEAFF
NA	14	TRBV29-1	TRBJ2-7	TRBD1	TGCAGCGTTGAAGGGACAGGGGGGTCCTACGAGCAGTACTTC	CSVEGTGGSYEQYF
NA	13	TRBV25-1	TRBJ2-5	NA	TGTGCCAGCAGTGTTTTCGGGGAAGAGACCCAGTACTTC	CASSVFGEETQYF
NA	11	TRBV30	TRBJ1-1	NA	TGTGCCTGGATGAGGGCAGGCGAAGCTTTCTTT	CAWMRAGEAFF
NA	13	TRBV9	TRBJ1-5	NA	TGTGCCAGCAGCGCTATTAGACGTCAGCCCCAGCATTTT	CASSAIRRQPQHF
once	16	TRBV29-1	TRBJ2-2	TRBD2	TGCAGCGTTGATAGGGGGTCGCTAGCGGGGACCGGGGAGCTGTTTTTT	CSVDRGSLAGTGELFF
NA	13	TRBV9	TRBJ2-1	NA	TGTGCCAGCAGCAGAGGCGGGGGCCATGAGCAGTTCTTC	CASSRGGGHEQFF
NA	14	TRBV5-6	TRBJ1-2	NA	TGTGCCAGCAGCTTGGCCCTGCGGGACTATGGCTACACCTTC	CASSLALRDYGYTF
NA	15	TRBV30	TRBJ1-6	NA	TGTGCCTGGAGTTCACGTGGGACCTATAATTCACCCCTCCACTTT	CAWSSRGTYNSPLHF
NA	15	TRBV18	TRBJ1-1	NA	TGTGCCAGCTCACCACTTACCGTCTCTGTCACTGAAGCTTTCTTT	CASSPLTVSVTEAFF
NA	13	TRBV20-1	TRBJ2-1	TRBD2	TGCAGTGCTCTAGCGGGGGATAAGGGTGAGCAGTTCTTC	CSALAGDKGEQFF
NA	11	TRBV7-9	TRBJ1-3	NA	TGTGCCAGCAGCCTAGGAAACACCATATATTTT	CASSLGNTIYF
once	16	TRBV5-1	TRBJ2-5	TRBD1	TGCGCCAGCAGCTTGTTGTGGGACAGAGCCAAAGAGACCCAGTACTTC	CASSLLWDRAKETQYF
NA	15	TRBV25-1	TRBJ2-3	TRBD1	TGTGCCAGCAGTGAACGGGGACAGGGGGAGGATACGCAGTATTTT	CASSERGQGEDTQYF
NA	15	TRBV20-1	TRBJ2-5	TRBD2	TGCAGTGCCATCCCCTCAGCGGGGGTGAAAGAGACCCAGTACTTC	CSAIPSAGVKETQYF
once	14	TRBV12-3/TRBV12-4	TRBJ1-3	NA	TGTGCCAGCAGCCAGGGGAATTACGGAAACACCATATATTTT	CASSQGNYGNTIYF
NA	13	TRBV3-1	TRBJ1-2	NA	TGTGCCAGCAGCGGACGAGGTGGCAGCACCTACACCTTC	CASSGRGGSTYTF
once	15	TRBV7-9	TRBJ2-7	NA	TGTGCCAGCAGCTTCGACGGACAGATACTCTACGAGCAGTACTTC	CASSFDGQILYEQYF
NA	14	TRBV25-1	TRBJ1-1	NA	TGTGCCAGCAGTGAAGGGCGATTGAACACTGAAGCTTTCTTT	CASSEGRLNTEAFF
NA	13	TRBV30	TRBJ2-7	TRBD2	TGTGCCCGAAGCGGGACTAGCTCCTACGAGCAGTACTTC	CARSGTSSYEQYF
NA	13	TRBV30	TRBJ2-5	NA	TGTGCCTGGAGTGTATCCATCCGGGAGACCCAGTACTTC	CAWSVSIRETQYF
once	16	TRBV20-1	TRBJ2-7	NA	TGCAGTGCTAGAGATTATCAGGGTCCAGAGTCCTACGAGCAGTACTTC	CSARDYQGPESYEQYF
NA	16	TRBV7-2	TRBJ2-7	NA	TGTGCCAGCAGCTTGGAAGGATGGGAAAGCTCCTACGAGCAGTACTTC	CASSLEGWESSYEQYF
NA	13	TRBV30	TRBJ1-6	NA	TGTGCCTGGAGTGTAGTGCTGAATTCACCCCTCCACTTT	CAWSVVLNSPLHF
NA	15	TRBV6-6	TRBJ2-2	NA	TGTGCCAGCAGTTACCCCCTAGGGGAGAGTGGGGAGCTGTTTTTT	CASSYPLGESGELFF
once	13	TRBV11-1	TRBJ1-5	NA	TGTGCCAGCAGCTTATCAACAGAACAGCCCCAGCATTTT	CASSLSTEQPQHF
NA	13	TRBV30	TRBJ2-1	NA	TGTGCCTGGAGTAGTACAAGCTACAATGAGCAGTTCTTC	CAWSSTSYNEQFF
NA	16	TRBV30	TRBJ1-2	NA	TGTGCCTGTTATCTGGAGGACGGACTTTCTAACTATGGCTACACCTTC	CACYLEDGLSNYGYTF